The 17 T cell receptor beta chains below were found in one sample sequenced in a study of cytomegalovirus exposure and HLA in healthy donors (dated by TCRdb to 2016 to 2017). Libraries were constructed by the immunoSEQ multiplex PCR assay. For the multiplex PCR, a mixture combining 60 forward primers for TCR Vbeta segments and 13 reverse primers for TCR Jbeta segments was used. TCRdb took over this immuneACCESS table, retaining in-frame rearrangements with V and J assigned. Such tables are incomplete; in checked studies, under half of the missing clones stem from an unresolved V gene, and the remainder is unexplained. The sample has 150,000 to 200,000 clones on record, approximately 71% of them singletons. Together, the top ten hold less than 1.6% of the sample. Sequencing was done on a sample of PBMCs. The receptors come from a girl aged 10-17 years in good health and CMV-seronegative.

The V and J genes are TRBV10-3 and TRBJ1-2; D is perhaps TRBD1 (6 bases). CDR3 length: 12 residues. V dropped 6 bases and J dropped 10 bases, with 15 bases sitting between them. CDR1 ENHRY and CDR2 SYGVKD come from the germline V gene. CDR3 DNA sequence: TGTGCCATCAGCCCGGACAGCGGTGACTACACCTTC. Its protein product is CAISPDSGDYTF.

In regard to this clone: The junction shows a germline mismatch at one end, possibly a read error. The chain combines TRBV18 with TRBJ2-5; possible D gene TRBD1, 7 bases. The CDR3 extends over 17 amino acids. Germline loops: CDR1 KGHSH, CDR2 LQKENI. CDR3 in amino acids: CASSPMMNRGLGEIQYF. The CDR3 DNA is TGTGCCAGCTCACCCATGATGAACAGGGGACTGGGCGAGATCCAGTACTTC.

The chain carries TRBV6-5 and TRBJ1-2; TRBD1 matches 7 bases. V shed 5 bases and J 4 bases; nucleotides not matched to a gene: 4. Germline V lookup: CDR1 MNHEY, CDR2 SVGAGI. The CDR3 runs 13 residues. CDR3 sequence reads: CASSRGQVYGYTF. In DNA, the CDR3 is TGTGCCAGCAGTCGCGGACAGGTCTATGGCTACACCTTC.

This chain links TRBV29-1 with TRBJ2-1, with 10 bases lining up with TRBD2. V lost 0 bases to trimming and J lost 0 bases; unmatched junction nucleotides: 8. The CDR3 has 18 amino acids. CDR1 and CDR2 (germline): SQVTM, ANQGSEA. CDR3 nucleotides: TGCAGCGTTGAAGATGTCACTAGCGGGGAGCCCTCCTACAATGAGCAGTTCTTC. As protein: CSVEDVTSGEPSYNEQFF.

This chain uses TRBV7-9 with TRBJ2-5, with D unresolved. V shed 3 bases and J shed 5 bases, with 13 bases lying between them. Per germline, CDR1 SEHNR and CDR2 FQNEAQ (reference sequence). There are 14 residues in the CDR3. The CDR3 protein is CASSLNARWETQYF. As DNA, the CDR3 is TGTGCCAGCAGCTTGAATGCCAGGTGGGAGACCCAGTACTTC.

The chain is built from TRBV7-3 and TRBJ2-1, with 11 bases identical to TRBD2. The junction had 6 bases not matched to a gene; V was cut back by 3 bases and J by 8 bases. Germline V gene data show CDR1 as SGHTA and CDR2 as FQGTGA. The CDR3 has 15 residues. CDR3 coding DNA: TGTGCCAGCAGCTTTAGCGGGGGGGCATCGGATGAGCAGTTCTTC. Translated, it gives CASSFSGGASDEQFF.

This chain uses TRBV5-4 with TRBJ2-2; 7 nucleotides align to TRBD2. Looked up from germline, CDR1 is SGHNT and CDR2 is YYREEE (reference sequence). Losses at the gene ends were 6 bases for V and 2 bases for J; bases not matched to a gene: 1. The CDR3 contains 13 residues. The CDR3 here is CASKRGNTGELFF. The CDR3 DNA is TGTGCCAGCAAGCGGGGAAACACCGGGGAGCTGTTTTTT.

The gene calls are TRBV5-4 and TRBJ1-3, with 8 bases aligning to TRBD1. The trim removed 4 bases at V and 2 bases at J, leaving 11 bases unmatched. Germline V CDR1 and CDR2: SGHNT, YYREEE (reference sequence). This CDR3 is 17 amino acids long. CDR3 in amino acids: CASSDERTGFAGNTIYF. CDR3 bases: TGTGCCAGCAGCGATGAAAGGACAGGGTTCGCTGGAAACACCATATATTTT.

This rearrangement joins TRBV4-1 to TRBJ2-7, with D tentatively TRBD1 (6 bases). Germline V CDR1 and CDR2: MGHRA, YSYEKL. The V end was cut by 1 base, the J end by 3 bases, with 13 bases between. The CDR3 has 15 residues. This CDR3 is CASSQVEAGDYEQYF. CDR3 sequence (DNA): TGCGCCAGCAGCCAAGTAGAGGCAGGGGACTACGAGCAGTACTTC.

The chain couples TRBV5-1 to TRBJ2-5, with TRBD2 matching over 9 bases. Germline-derived CDR1 and CDR2 are SGHRS and YFSETQ. CDR3 size: 15 residues. Trimming cost V 1 base and J 2 bases; bases outside gene matches: 3. In DNA form, the CDR3 reads TGCGCCAGCAGCTTGCCCCTAGCGGGGCAAGAGACCCAGTACTTC. It yields the protein CASSLPLAGQETQYF.

This chain uses TRBV18 with TRBJ2-3, with D possibly TRBD1 on 5 matching bases. V shed 1 base and J shed 3 bases, with 5 bases lying between them. CDR1 and CDR2 from the germline V gene are KGHSH and LQKENI. The CDR3 consists of 13 residues. The CDR3 here is CASSPQGTDTQYF. The DNA of the CDR3 is TGTGCCAGCTCACCACAGGGGACAGATACGCAGTATTTT.

The sample holds a few counts of this clone. The chain carries TRBV29-1 and TRBJ2-7, with TRBD1 as a possible D gene (8 bases). The V and J ends lost 5 bases and 3 bases respectively, with 14 bases between them. The germline CDR1 and CDR2 sequences are SQVTM and ANQGSEA. The CDR3 is 13 amino acids. CDR3 DNA sequence: TGCAGCGTTCACAGGGGGGGAAGCTACGAGCAGTACTTC. Protein: CSVHRGGSYEQYF.

This chain links TRBV27 with TRBJ1-2; 10 bases map to TRBD1. The junction had 8 bases not matched to a gene; V was cut back by 5 bases and J by 2 bases. This CDR3 region has 16 residues. Germline V lookup: CDR1 MNHEY, CDR2 SMNVEV (reference sequence). The CDR3 reads CASSRQGAGGNYGYTF. The CDR3 DNA sequence: TGTGCCAGCAGTCGACAGGGGGCAGGGGGGAACTATGGCTACACCTTC.

V is TRBV2 and J is TRBJ2-5, with 8 bases identical to TRBD1. CDR3 size: 12 residues. The germline V gene has CDR1 SNHLY and CDR2 FYNNEI. This CDR3 reads CANNRGQETQYF. CDR3 coding DNA: TGTGCTAACAACAGGGGGCAAGAGACCCAGTACTTC.

The rearrangement joins TRBV6-1 to TRBJ2-2; TRBD2 is a possible D gene (7 bases). The CDR3 length is 15 residues. V lost 4 bases and J 2 bases, leaving 11 bases between the germline ends. CDR1 MNHNS and CDR2 SASEGT come from the germline V gene. CDR3 region: CASSVGGPNTGELFF. DNA for the CDR3: TGTGCCAGCAGTGTCGGGGGGCCAAACACCGGGGAGCTGTTTTTT.

The rearrangement links TRBV25-1 to TRBJ1-2, with D tentatively TRBD1 (5 bases). Trimming removed 5 bases at V and 0 bases at J, with 13 bases between. This CDR3 is built from 15 residues. Germline V gene lookup returns CDR1 MGHDK and CDR2 SYGVNS. The CDR3 nucleotides are TGTGCCAGCAGTCCCGGGACTGATTCTAACTATGGCTACACCTTC. Protein sequence: CASSPGTDSNYGYTF.

This chain joins TRBV7-9 and TRBJ2-7, with a tentative D call TRBD1 (6 bases). The V gene lost 5 bases and the J gene lost 2 bases, with 10 bases spanning the gap. The CDR3 is 13 amino acids. The V gene's germline CDR1 is SEHNR and CDR2 FQNEAQ (reference sequence). DNA of the CDR3: TGTGCCAGCAGCGTCGGACAGACCTACGAGCAGTACTTC. Encoded protein: CASSVGQTYEQYF.